A selection of T cell receptor beta chains follows, all from one sample in a study of CD8 T cells in ankylosing spondylitis. One entry per CDR3 protein, called by TCRdb with MiXCR from the 5' RACE reads. This sample has more than 650,000 distinct CDR3 sequences, with roughly 12% found just once. The sample was blood, either unsorted or a sorted T cell fraction (not recorded which). The receptor set was obtained from a male donor with ankylosing spondylitis. Each CDR3 is given with its conserved first and last residue. Each record gives: clone size, V gene, J gene, CDR3 protein. Only part of the rows carry a size: once, few, many, or a class if the clone is expanded.

abundance: few; v_gene: TRBV6-6; j_gene: TRBJ1-2; CDR3aa: CASRNNYGYTF
abundance: many; v_gene: TRBV29-1; j_gene: TRBJ2-4; CDR3aa: CSVALQDRKAKNIQYF
abundance: .; v_gene: TRBV6-1; j_gene: TRBJ1-5; CDR3aa: CASSRQINQPQHF
abundance: many; v_gene: TRBV5-1; j_gene: TRBJ2-6; CDR3aa: CASSGPGANVLTF
abundance: .; v_gene: TRBV20-1; j_gene: TRBJ2-7; CDR3aa: CSAPQRRTGGKQYF
abundance: few; v_gene: TRBV28; j_gene: TRBJ1-3; CDR3aa: CASRIPGGWGNTIYF
abundance: .; v_gene: TRBV7-9; j_gene: TRBJ2-1; CDR3aa: CASSPVAGGHYNEQFF
abundance: few; v_gene: TRBV5-6; j_gene: TRBJ2-7; CDR3aa: CASSHYRSSSYEQYF
abundance: .; v_gene: TRBV4-1; j_gene: TRBJ2-7; CDR3aa: CASSQAVHAGGTSYEQYF
abundance: .; v_gene: TRBV5-1; j_gene: TRBJ2-7; CDR3aa: CASSFGMVSYEQYF
abundance: many; v_gene: TRBV12-3/TRBV12-4; j_gene: TRBJ2-2; CDR3aa: CASSPRTVPSAGGELFF
abundance: .; v_gene: TRBV20-1; j_gene: TRBJ1-5; CDR3aa: CSASPGGLDQPQHF
abundance: many; v_gene: TRBV5-1; j_gene: TRBJ2-7; CDR3aa: CASSVRDLYEQYF
abundance: .; v_gene: TRBV5-1; j_gene: TRBJ1-1; CDR3aa: CASSSAGHQNTEAFF
abundance: many; v_gene: TRBV12-3/TRBV12-4; j_gene: TRBJ1-2; CDR3aa: CASSLQRYGYTF
abundance: few; v_gene: TRBV4-2; j_gene: TRBJ2-3; CDR3aa: CASSQLTNTDTQYF
abundance: .; v_gene: TRBV20-1; j_gene: TRBJ2-1; CDR3aa: CSAITVTSTGEQFF
abundance: few; v_gene: TRBV5-1; j_gene: TRBJ2-3; CDR3aa: CASSEGQDTDTQYF
abundance: .; v_gene: TRBV4-3; j_gene: TRBJ1-2; CDR3aa: CASSPALNRVGYGYTF
abundance: few; v_gene: TRBV18; j_gene: TRBJ1-1; CDR3aa: CASSPTLENTEAFF
abundance: few; v_gene: TRBV20-1; j_gene: TRBJ2-7; CDR3aa: CSAYRSGTSKYF
abundance: .; v_gene: TRBV9; j_gene: TRBJ2-7; CDR3aa: CASSAAGRGGIHEQYF
abundance: .; v_gene: TRBV20-1; j_gene: TRBJ2-7; CDR3aa: CSARPTDRPYEQYF
abundance: .; v_gene: TRBV20-1; j_gene: TRBJ2-7; CDR3aa: CSAGSEQYF
abundance: .; v_gene: TRBV20-1; j_gene: TRBJ2-1; CDR3aa: CSARAVGGDEQFF
abundance: .; v_gene: TRBV20-1; j_gene: TRBJ1-1; CDR3aa: CSAKIGGGGTEAFF
abundance: many; v_gene: TRBV3-1; j_gene: TRBJ2-1; CDR3aa: CASSQRYNEQFF
abundance: .; v_gene: TRBV6-5; j_gene: TRBJ1-6; CDR3aa: CASSYTLGGGSPLHF
abundance: many; v_gene: TRBV7-9; j_gene: TRBJ2-2; CDR3aa: CASSLGLDGSTGELFF
abundance: many; v_gene: TRBV29-1; j_gene: TRBJ2-1; CDR3aa: CSVGSGSDEQFF
abundance: few; v_gene: TRBV5-1; j_gene: TRBJ2-7; CDR3aa: CASSRTSSGGSYEQYF
abundance: few; v_gene: TRBV18; j_gene: TRBJ2-7; CDR3aa: CASSPTTNIEQYF
abundance: many; v_gene: TRBV6-1; j_gene: TRBJ2-7; CDR3aa: CASEDRAYSYEQYF
abundance: few; v_gene: TRBV20-1; j_gene: TRBJ2-3; CDR3aa: CSAYPSTDTQYF
abundance: few; v_gene: TRBV29-1; j_gene: TRBJ2-7; CDR3aa: CSGITVSYEQYF
abundance: .; v_gene: TRBV5-6; j_gene: TRBJ2-7; CDR3aa: CASSSGGMRSINEQYF
abundance: few; v_gene: TRBV7-2; j_gene: TRBJ1-5; CDR3aa: CASSRRGTGEEQPQHF
abundance: .; v_gene: TRBV7-2; j_gene: TRBJ2-7; CDR3aa: CASSLVPGTGQQYF
abundance: .; v_gene: TRBV11-2; j_gene: TRBJ2-1; CDR3aa: CASSSYGSQSNEQFF
abundance: many; v_gene: TRBV10-1; j_gene: TRBJ1-1; CDR3aa: CASSPSRGILFRAFF
abundance: .; v_gene: TRBV6-1; j_gene: TRBJ2-1; CDR3aa: CASSALARGVNNEQFF
abundance: few; v_gene: TRBV12-3/TRBV12-4; j_gene: TRBJ1-5; CDR3aa: CASRGQSSNQPQHF
abundance: .; v_gene: TRBV12-3/TRBV12-4; j_gene: TRBJ2-7; CDR3aa: CASIGDRGTYEQYF
abundance: many; v_gene: TRBV5-1; j_gene: TRBJ2-5; CDR3aa: CASSLGTSGEETQYF
abundance: .; v_gene: TRBV5-6; j_gene: TRBJ1-2; CDR3aa: CASSTGQAYGYTF
abundance: few; v_gene: TRBV28; j_gene: TRBJ2-7; CDR3aa: CASSPGLEYEQYF
abundance: few; v_gene: TRBV5-1; j_gene: TRBJ2-7; CDR3aa: CASSFQPGTGTYEQYF
abundance: .; v_gene: TRBV5-1; j_gene: TRBJ1-4; CDR3aa: CASMARGATNEKLFF
abundance: .; v_gene: TRBV28; j_gene: TRBJ2-5; CDR3aa: CATGEGPKTQYF
abundance: many; v_gene: TRBV29-1; j_gene: TRBJ2-5; CDR3aa: CSVFGGIRETQYF
abundance: many; v_gene: TRBV4-2; j_gene: TRBJ1-2; CDR3aa: CASSHPGQGHYGYTF